The 27 T cell receptor beta chains presented below share a single source sample, sequenced in a study of T cell changes during pregnancy in multiple sclerosis (dated by TCRdb to between 2018 and 2021). Libraries were prepared through the immunoSEQ multiplex PCR assay. TCRdb's version of the immuneACCESS table is confined to in-frame rearrangements and falls short of the full clone set. An unresolved V gene accounts for under half of the shortfall where checked; the remainder is of unknown origin. This sample lists tens of thousands of clones; about 94% were detected once. The top ten hold about 0.84% of the sample. Sequences were derived from peripheral blood, sampled in the third trimester of pregnancy. The source of these receptors is a female donor with multiple sclerosis, enrolled in a pregnancy study.

The chain has TRBV2 and TRBJ2-5, with TRBD2 matching over 10 bases. This CDR3 has 15 residues. V was pared by 3 bases and J by 2 bases, with 3 bases of the junction left unmatched. In germline, CDR1 is SNHLY, CDR2 FYNNEI. Here the CDR3 DNA reads TGTGCCAGCAGTGACAGGACTAGCGGACAAGAGACCCAGTACTTC. Translation: CASSDRTSGQETQYF.

This clone is a singleton in its sample. The rearrangement links TRBV11-1 to TRBJ1-2; possible D gene TRBD1, 6 bases. The CDR3 extends over 12 amino acids. The germline V and J ends were trimmed by 5 bases and 8 bases, with 12 bases remaining between them. The germline V gene has CDR1 SGHAT and CDR2 FQDESV (reference sequence). The DNA for the CDR3 is TGTGCCAGCAGCCACAGGGCGGAAGGCTACACCTTC. Translating it yields CASSHRAEGYTF.

CDR3 sequence reads: CASSLRTFGEQFF. The CDR3 region has the DNA TGTGCCAGCAGCCTCCGGACATTTGGTGAGCAGTTCTTC. The rearrangement joins TRBV6-5 to TRBJ2-1, with D perhaps matching TRBD1 (5 bases). Germline V gene sequence: CDR1 MNHEY, CDR2 SVGAGI. The germline V and J ends were trimmed by 6 bases and 9 bases, with 15 bases remaining between them. The CDR3 contains 13 residues.

This clone was counted once. The gene calls are TRBV15 and TRBJ1-1; TRBD1 aligns across 7 bases. CDR3 size: 14 residues. CDR1 and CDR2 from the germline V gene are LNHNV and YYDKDF (reference sequence). V gave up 1 base and J gave up 7 bases; unmatched junction bases: 6. CDR3 coding DNA: TGTGCCACCAGCAGAGTTAGGGGGCCAGGTGAAGCTTTCTTT. Protein: CATSRVRGPGEAFF. The full variable domain, with the rest looked up from reference TRBV15 and TRBJ1-1, is DAMVIQNPRYQVTQFGKPVTLSCSQTLNHNVMYWYQQKSSQAPKLLFHYYDKDFNNEADTPDNFQSRRPNTSFCFLDIRSPGLGDTAMYLCATSRVRGPGEAFFGQGTRLTVV.

V usage is TRBV9 and J usage is TRBJ2-6; the D is unclear. The CDR3 runs to 16 residues. Per germline, CDR1 SGDLS and CDR2 YYNGEE. The V and J ends lost 4 bases and 0 bases respectively, with 11 bases between them. This CDR3 is CASSPQQSSGANVLTF. The CDR3 DNA sequence: TGTGCCAGCAGCCCCCAACAGAGCTCTGGGGCCAACGTCCTGACTTTC.

The chain is built from TRBV4-3 and TRBJ2-7; 9 nucleotides align to TRBD1. J was trimmed by 3 bases and V by 2 bases; bases with no gene match: 8. The CDR3 contains 16 residues. Germline assignment: CDR1 LGHNA and CDR2 YSLEER. The chain's CDR3 is CASSQSGTGTIYEQYF. CDR3 DNA sequence: TGCGCCAGCAGCCAATCCGGGACAGGGACCATCTACGAGCAGTACTTC.

This rearrangement joins TRBV23-1 to TRBJ2-3; a possible D gene is TRBD1 (5 bases). TRBV23-1 is an ORF for which the function is uncertain. V lost 0 bases and J 0 bases, leaving 13 bases between the germline ends. This CDR3 has 17 amino acids. CDR3 in amino acids: CASSQSPADSSTDTQYF. Written as DNA, the CDR3 is TGCGCCAGCAGTCAATCCCCCGCAGACAGTAGCACAGATACGCAGTATTTT.

This clone was seen once. The chain recombines TRBV5-1 with TRBJ1-3, with no clear D. Germline V gene lookup returns CDR1 SGHRS and CDR2 YFSETQ. The CDR3 spans 14 residues. The ends were cut back, 0 bases at V and 0 bases at J, with 4 bases in the middle. The CDR3 DNA sequence: TGCGCCAGCAGCTTGGGTAGCTCTGGAAACACCATATATTTT. It yields the protein CASSLGSSGNTIYF.

This clone has just one count. V gene TRBV30 combines with J gene TRBJ2-1; 9 nucleotides agree with TRBD2. In germline, CDR1 is GTSNPN, CDR2 SVGIG (reference sequence). The CDR3 is made up of 14 amino acids. V lost 4 bases to trimming and J lost 5 bases; unmatched junction nucleotides: 6. CDR3 sequence reads: CAWTEASGDNEQFF. CDR3 nucleotide sequence: TGTGCCTGGACCGAGGCTAGCGGGGACAATGAGCAGTTCTTC. Full variable domain (outside the CDR3, taken from reference TRBV30 and TRBJ2-1): SQTIHQWPATLVQPVGSPLSLECTVEGTSNPNLYWYRQAAGRGLQLLFYSVGIGQISSEVPQNLSASRPQDRQFILSSKKLLLSDSGFYLCAWTEASGDNEQFFGPGTRLTVL.

This rearrangement joins TRBV5-1 to TRBJ2-7; D is perhaps TRBD2 (5 bases). Germline loops: CDR1 SGHRS, CDR2 YFSETQ. The germline V and J ends were trimmed by 1 base and 6 bases, with 11 bases remaining between them. The CDR3 totals 13 residues. The DNA of the CDR3 is TGCGCCAGCAGCTTGCTTCTAGCCCGCGAGCAGTACTTC. Translating gives CASSLLLAREQYF. The complete variable domain, with remaining parts taken from reference TRBV5-1 and TRBJ2-7, reads KAGVTQTPRYLIKTRGQQVTLSCSPISGHRSVSWYQQTPGQGLQFLFEYFSETQRNKGNFPGRFSGRQFSNSRSEMNVSTLELGDSALYLCASSLLLAREQYFGPGTRLTVT.

V is TRBV6-1 and J is TRBJ1-4, with TRBD1 matching over 7 bases. Losses at the gene ends were 5 bases for V and 3 bases for J; bases not matched to a gene: 3. This CDR3 has 14 residues. Looked up from germline, CDR1 is MNHNS and CDR2 is SASEGT. The CDR3, as DNA: TGTGCCAGCAGTCAAGACAGGGCTAATGAAAAACTGTTTTTT. Translation: CASSQDRANEKLFF.

This chain uses TRBV11-2 with TRBJ1-3, with unresolved D. V lost 3 bases and J 1 base, leaving 10 bases between the germline ends. This CDR3 region has 15 residues. The germline gives CDR1 SGHAT, CDR2 FQNNGV. The CDR3 is CASSFTGSSGNTIYF. DNA of the CDR3: TGTGCCAGCAGCTTTACGGGGTCTTCTGGAAACACCATATATTTT.

The CDR3 region is CASSPGAGRRETQYF. CDR3 in DNA: TGTGCCAGCAGCCCTGGAGCGGGAAGGAGGGAGACCCAGTACTTC. This chain uses TRBV5-4 with TRBJ2-5; 7 positions match TRBD2. Germline V gene lookup returns CDR1 SGHNT and CDR2 YYREEE (reference sequence). With V trimmed by 4 bases and J by 5 bases, 11 bases remained unmatched. The CDR3 loop spans 15 amino acids.

This chain links TRBV6-1 with TRBJ2-7; 9 bases map to TRBD1. The J segment lost 6 bases and the V segment lost 7 bases, leaving 7 bases of the junction unmatched. Germline V gene lookup returns CDR1 MNHNS and CDR2 SASEGT. The length of the CDR3 is 13 residues. The CDR3 reads CASKETGGTEQYF. As DNA, the CDR3 is TGTGCCAGCAAAGAGACAGGGGGAACCGAGCAGTACTTC.

This clone was counted a single time. The J gene is TRBJ2-1, the V gene TRBV7-9, with D possibly being TRBD2 (6 bases). The CDR3 loop spans 15 amino acids. V lost 5 bases, J lost 0 bases, and 11 bases lay in between. Germline V gene lookup returns CDR1 SEHNR and CDR2 FQNEAQ (reference sequence). CDR3 sequence: CASSGGTVSYNEQFF. The CDR3 DNA is TGTGCCAGCAGCGGCGGGACGGTCTCCTACAATGAGCAGTTCTTC.

The V call is TRBV28, the J call TRBJ2-7; TRBD1 aligns across 7 bases. V lost 5 bases to trimming and J lost 3 bases; unmatched junction nucleotides: 7. CDR1 and CDR2 (germline): MDHEN, SYDVKM. This CDR3 spans 14 amino acids. As DNA, the CDR3 is TGTGCCAGCAGTCCGATCCGGGACAGCTACGAGCAGTACTTC. As protein: CASSPIRDSYEQYF.

This chain connects TRBV30 to TRBJ2-3, with TRBD2 matching 9 bases. From germline, CDR1 is GTSNPN and CDR2 SVGIG (reference sequence). Germline trimming cut 1 base from V and 4 bases from J; bases unmatched to any gene: 6. The length of the CDR3 is 15 residues. The CDR3 sequence: CAWSATSGVSDTQYF. The CDR3 DNA reads TGTGCCTGGAGTGCGACTAGCGGAGTATCAGATACGCAGTATTTT.

The rearrangement joins TRBV7-2 to TRBJ1-5; 10 bases align to TRBD1. CDR1 SGHTA and CDR2 FQGNSA come from the germline V gene. The CDR3 consists of 16 residues. The trim removed 1 base at V and 2 bases at J, leaving 2 bases unmatched. The CDR3 protein is CASSLGGTGGNQPQHF. The CDR3 DNA reads as TGTGCCAGCAGCTTAGGCGGGACAGGGGGCAATCAGCCCCAGCATTTT.

Here the CDR3 DNA reads TGTGCCAGCAGCTTAGATCTAGCGGCCTGGGAGCAGTACTTC. As protein: CASSLDLAAWEQYF. The J gene is TRBJ2-7, the V gene TRBV11-3; 7 bases map to TRBD2. This CDR3 has 14 amino acids. Trimming cost V 0 bases and J 7 bases; bases outside gene matches: 6. The germline V gene encodes CDR1 SGHNT and CDR2 YENEEA.

The V call is TRBV28, the J call TRBJ2-5; D is possibly TRBD2 (6 bases). Germline loops: CDR1 MDHEN, CDR2 SYDVKM. V was shortened by 5 bases and J by 4 bases, with 20 bases between the two germline ends. The CDR3 is 16 amino acids. The CDR3: CASSPHHGSAVETQYF. The CDR3, as DNA: TGTGCCAGCAGTCCCCACCACGGGAGCGCAGTAGAGACCCAGTACTTC.

V usage is TRBV27 and J usage is TRBJ1-5; 7 bases match TRBD1. Germline-derived CDR1 and CDR2 are MNHEY and SMNVEV (reference sequence). V was clipped by 5 bases and J by 6 bases; unmatched bases: 10. CDR3 size: 15 residues. CDR3 bases: TGTGCCAGCAGTACTGCTACAGGGGCAGGTCAGCCCCAGCATTTT. Translation: CASSTATGAGQPQHF.

This chain connects TRBV2 to TRBJ1-2; weak D call: TRBD1 (6 bases). CDR1 SNHLY and CDR2 FYNNEI come from the germline V gene. This CDR3 spans 12 amino acids. The V end lost 5 bases, the J end lost 6 bases, and 10 bases lay between the germline ends. The CDR3 spells CASSQWTDGYTF. The CDR3 DNA reads TGTGCCAGCAGTCAATGGACAGATGGCTACACCTTC.

This chain connects TRBV5-1 to TRBJ1-4, with 7 nucleotides matching TRBD1. The J segment lost 5 bases and the V segment lost 3 bases, leaving 7 bases of the junction unmatched. This CDR3 comprises 15 residues. Germline V gene sequence: CDR1 SGHRS, CDR2 YFSETQ. The CDR3 sequence is CASSWGDSKNEKLFF. The DNA for the CDR3 is TGCGCCAGCAGCTGGGGGGACAGCAAAAATGAAAAACTGTTTTTT. Combining the CDR3 with reference TRBV5-1 and TRBJ1-4 gives the whole variable domain KAGVTQTPRYLIKTRGQQVTLSCSPISGHRSVSWYQQTPGQGLQFLFEYFSETQRNKGNFPGRFSGRQFSNSRSEMNVSTLELGDSALYLCASSWGDSKNEKLFFGSGTQLSVL.

This chain joins TRBV30 and TRBJ2-3; 9 bases are a match to TRBD2. The CDR3 totals 16 residues. With V trimmed by 4 bases and J by 2 bases, 10 bases remained unmatched. Germline V CDR1 and CDR2: GTSNPN, SVGIG (reference sequence). The chain's CDR3 is CAWTRGASGATDTQYF. In DNA, the CDR3 is TGTGCCTGGACCCGGGGGGCTAGCGGGGCCACAGATACGCAGTATTTT.

The chain uses TRBV27 and TRBJ2-7; D gene uncertain. The CDR3 contains 12 residues. Germline CDR1 and CDR2: MNHEY and SMNVEV (reference sequence). V was shortened by 4 bases and J by 1 base, with 5 bases between the two germline ends. CDR3 sequence reads: CASSSPSYEQYF. The CDR3 DNA reads TGTGCCAGCAGTTCCCCATCCTACGAGCAGTACTTC.

The chain couples TRBV10-3 to TRBJ1-1; D unclear. V was shortened by 10 bases and J by 0 bases, with 12 bases between the two germline ends. From germline, CDR1 is ENHRY and CDR2 SYGVKD. This CDR3 comprises 13 residues. Written as DNA, the CDR3 is TGTGCCACCCGATGGGGAGTGAACACTGAAGCTTTCTTT. It yields the protein CATRWGVNTEAFF.

This chain connects TRBV9 to TRBJ2-7; 7 bases map to TRBD2. This CDR3 comprises 15 residues. The junction had 5 bases not matched to a gene; V was cut back by 0 bases and J by 2 bases. Per germline, CDR1 SGDLS and CDR2 YYNGEE. CDR3 coding DNA: TGTGCCAGCAGCGTAGTGAGCGGGGCCACCTACGAGCAGTACTTC. Amino acid sequence: CASSVVSGATYEQYF.